This TCR beta chain was identified in a study of early T cells in non-severe SARS-CoV-2 infection. Many counts were recorded for this clonotype. As yet, its antigen is unknown. General observations from the study: Sequences matched to VDJdb favored anti-spike CD8 responses, while private and CD4 specificities were missed.

The V gene's germline CDR1 is SGHTA and CDR2 FQGNSA. The CDR3 is made up of 14 amino acids. V shed 5 bases and J shed 7 bases, with 17 bases lying between them. Molecules of cDNA were individually given unique molecular identifiers that were attached to them. A single record per CDR3 protein comes from TCRdb applying MiXCR to the 5' RACE reads. Of around 57,000 distinct CDR3 sequences in the sample, roughly 6.8% were seen once. V gene TRBV7-2 combines with J gene TRBJ1-2; possible D gene TRBD1, 5 bases. This sequence was found in an adult who was a healthcare worker with PCR-confirmed SARS-CoV-2 infection or an uninfected control (not recorded which). Sequencing was carried out using whole blood. CDR3 in DNA: TGTGCCAGCAGCCAAGCGAGGGGCGAGGTTGGCTACACCTTC. Its translation is CASSQARGEVGYTF.